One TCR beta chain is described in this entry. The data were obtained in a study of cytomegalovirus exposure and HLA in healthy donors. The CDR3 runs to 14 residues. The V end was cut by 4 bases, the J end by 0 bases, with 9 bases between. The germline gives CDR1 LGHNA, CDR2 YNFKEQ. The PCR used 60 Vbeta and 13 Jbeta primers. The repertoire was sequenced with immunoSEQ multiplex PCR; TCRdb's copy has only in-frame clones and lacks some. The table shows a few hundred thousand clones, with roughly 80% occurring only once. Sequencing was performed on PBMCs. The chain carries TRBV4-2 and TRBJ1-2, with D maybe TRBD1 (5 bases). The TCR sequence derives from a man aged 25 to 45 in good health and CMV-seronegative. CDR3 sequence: CASSPGRSNYGYTF. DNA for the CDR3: TGTGCCAGCAGCCCAGGGCGTTCTAACTATGGCTACACCTTC.